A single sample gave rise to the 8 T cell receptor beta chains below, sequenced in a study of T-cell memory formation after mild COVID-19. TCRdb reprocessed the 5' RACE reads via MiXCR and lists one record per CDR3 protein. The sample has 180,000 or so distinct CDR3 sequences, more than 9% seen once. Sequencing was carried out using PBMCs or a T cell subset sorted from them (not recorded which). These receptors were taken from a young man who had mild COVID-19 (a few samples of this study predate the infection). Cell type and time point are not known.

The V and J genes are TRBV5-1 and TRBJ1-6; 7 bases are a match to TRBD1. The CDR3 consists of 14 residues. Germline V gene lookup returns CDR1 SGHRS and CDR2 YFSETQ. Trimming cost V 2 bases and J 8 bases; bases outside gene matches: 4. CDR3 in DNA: TGCGCCAGCAGCTTCGGGACAGCGGATTCACCCCTCCACTTT. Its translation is CASSFGTADSPLHF.

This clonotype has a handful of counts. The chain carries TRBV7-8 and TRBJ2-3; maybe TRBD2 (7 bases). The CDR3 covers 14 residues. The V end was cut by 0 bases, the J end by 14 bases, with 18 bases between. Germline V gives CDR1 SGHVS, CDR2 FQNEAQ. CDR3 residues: CASSLAGGRGVGYF. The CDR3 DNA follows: TGTGCCAGCAGCTTAGCGGGGGGGCGGGGCGTTGGGTATTTT.

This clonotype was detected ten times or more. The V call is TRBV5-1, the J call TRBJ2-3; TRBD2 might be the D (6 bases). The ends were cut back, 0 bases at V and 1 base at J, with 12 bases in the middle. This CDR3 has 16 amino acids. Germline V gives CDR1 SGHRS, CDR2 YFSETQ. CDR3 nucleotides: TGCGCCAGCAGCTTGGCCCTGGGCGGGGGCACAGATACGCAGTATTTT. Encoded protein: CASSLALGGGTDTQYF.

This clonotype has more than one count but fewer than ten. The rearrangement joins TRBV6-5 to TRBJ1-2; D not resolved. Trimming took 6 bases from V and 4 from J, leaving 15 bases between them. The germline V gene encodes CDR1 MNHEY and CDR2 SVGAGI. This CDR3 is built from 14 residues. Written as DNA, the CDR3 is TGTGCCAGCAGCAAAGGGAGGTCCAGCTATGGCTACACCTTC. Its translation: CASSKGRSSYGYTF.

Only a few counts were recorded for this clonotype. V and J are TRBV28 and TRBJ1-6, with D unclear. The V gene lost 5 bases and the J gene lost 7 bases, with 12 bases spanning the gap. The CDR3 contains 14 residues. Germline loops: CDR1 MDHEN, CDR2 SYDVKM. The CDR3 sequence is CASSPYRLNSPLHF. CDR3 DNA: TGTGCCAGCAGTCCCTACCGGTTAAATTCACCCCTCCACTTT.

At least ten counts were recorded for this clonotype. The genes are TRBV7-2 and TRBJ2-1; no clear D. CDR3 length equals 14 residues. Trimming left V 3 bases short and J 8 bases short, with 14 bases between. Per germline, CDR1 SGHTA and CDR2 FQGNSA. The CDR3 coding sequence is TGTGCCAGCAGCTTTTGGGGTACGGTGCATGAGCAGTTCTTC. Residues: CASSFWGTVHEQFF.

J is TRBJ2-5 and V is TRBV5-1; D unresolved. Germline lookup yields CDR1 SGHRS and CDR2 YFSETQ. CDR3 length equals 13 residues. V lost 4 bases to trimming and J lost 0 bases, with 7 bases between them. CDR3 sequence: CASSTLYQETQYF. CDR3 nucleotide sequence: TGCGCCAGCAGCACGCTCTACCAAGAGACCCAGTACTTC.

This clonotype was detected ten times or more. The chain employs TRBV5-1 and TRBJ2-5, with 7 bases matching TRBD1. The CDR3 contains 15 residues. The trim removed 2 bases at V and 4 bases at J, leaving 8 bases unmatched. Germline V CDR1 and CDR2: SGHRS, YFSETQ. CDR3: CASSFSTGARETQYF. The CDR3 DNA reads TGCGCCAGCAGCTTTTCAACAGGGGCTAGAGAGACCCAGTACTTC.